The TCR beta chain under discussion was sequenced for a study of cytomegalovirus exposure and HLA in healthy donors. Across the whole study: The roughly 700 first-cohort repertoires and the approximately 130 validation repertoires shared the same platform, a later analysis reported.

The V gene lost 4 bases and the J gene lost 0 bases, with 7 bases spanning the gap. From germline, CDR1 is SGHNT and CDR2 YYREEE (reference sequence). The CDR3 covers 13 residues. Measured with immunoSEQ multiplex PCR; TCRdb has only the in-frame clones, and not every one. The table lists about 98,000 clones, roughly nine tenths of them singletons. Regarding the study as a whole: Some public TCRs appeared in many individuals, while most sequences were rare.

To note about this clone: Its matching antigen is unknown.

This TCR derives from a man younger than 30 in good health and CMV-seropositive. The chain uses TRBV5-4 and TRBJ2-5, with a weak D call TRBD1 (6 bases). The sequenced sample was PBMCs. The CDR3 is CASSRDNQETQYF. The CDR3 DNA reads as TGTGCCAGCAGCCGGGACAACCAAGAGACCCAGTACTTC.